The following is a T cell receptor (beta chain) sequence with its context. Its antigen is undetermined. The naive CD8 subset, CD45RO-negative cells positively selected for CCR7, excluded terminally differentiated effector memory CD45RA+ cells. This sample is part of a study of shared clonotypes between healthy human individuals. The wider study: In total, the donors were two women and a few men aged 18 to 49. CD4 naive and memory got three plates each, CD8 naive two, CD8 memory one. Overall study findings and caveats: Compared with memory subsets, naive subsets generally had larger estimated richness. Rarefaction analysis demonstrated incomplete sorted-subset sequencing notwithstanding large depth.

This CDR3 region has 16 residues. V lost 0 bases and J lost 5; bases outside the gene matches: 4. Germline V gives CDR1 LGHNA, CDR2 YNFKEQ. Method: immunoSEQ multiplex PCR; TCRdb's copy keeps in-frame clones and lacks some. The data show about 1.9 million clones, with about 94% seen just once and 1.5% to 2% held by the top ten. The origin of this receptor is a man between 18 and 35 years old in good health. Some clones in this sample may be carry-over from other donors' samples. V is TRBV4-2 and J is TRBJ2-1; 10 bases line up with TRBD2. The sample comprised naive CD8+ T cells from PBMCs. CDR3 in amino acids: CASSQDWTSGHNEQFF. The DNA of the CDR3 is TGTGCCAGCAGCCAAGATTGGACTAGCGGACACAATGAGCAGTTCTTC.